Following are 11 T cell receptor beta chains from one sample sequenced in a study of Ad26.COV2.S vaccination and SARS-CoV-2 variants. Treatment in this sample: about 20 received Ad26.COV2.S at low or high dose, single or two shots; roughly five received placebo; per-sample allocation not given. Day 63 after the first vaccine or placebo injection was the time point for sampling. The assay was immunoSEQ multiplex PCR, and TCRdb's table has in-frame clones only and misses some. The sample contains 400,000 to 500,000 clones, 89% of which appear only once. Here the sequenced sample was peripheral blood, taken in a trial of Ad26.COV2.S vaccine versus placebo. The receptors were sampled from a person aged 18-65 years who received the Ad26.COV2.S COVID-19 vaccine or a placebo.

The chain joins TRBV19 to TRBJ2-5; 14 positions match TRBD2. V dropped 5 bases and J dropped 5; count of bases not matched to a gene: 10. The CDR3 length is 17 residues. Germline V CDR1 and CDR2: LNHDA, SQIVND (reference sequence). The CDR3: CASSPGLAGAQGETQYF. Written as DNA, the CDR3 is TGTGCCAGTAGTCCGGGACTAGCGGGAGCCCAGGGGGAGACCCAGTACTTC.

The chain joins TRBV27 to TRBJ2-5; TRBD2 matches 13 bases. Germline lookup yields CDR1 MNHEY and CDR2 SMNVEV (reference sequence). V lost 6 bases and J lost 5; bases outside the gene matches: 12. This CDR3 is 17 amino acids long. In DNA, the CDR3 is TGTGCCAGCAGGCCCCGACTAGCGGGGGGCCCTGGGGAGACCCAGTACTTC. This encodes CASRPRLAGGPGETQYF.

The chain has TRBV10-3 and TRBJ1-6; weak D call: TRBD1 (5 bases). This CDR3 region has 13 residues. Germline V gene data show CDR1 as ENHRY and CDR2 as SYGVKD. Trimming cost V 4 bases and J 4 bases, with 5 bases left between them. The CDR3 nucleotides are TGTGCCATCAGTGCAGGGTATAATTCACCCCTCCACTTT. Its translation: CAISAGYNSPLHF.

V and J are TRBV19 and TRBJ1-3; tentative D call: TRBD1 (5 bases). The CDR3 runs 15 residues. The V gene lost 8 bases and the J gene lost 4 bases, with 18 bases spanning the gap. The germline V gene encodes CDR1 LNHDA and CDR2 SQIVND (reference sequence). The CDR3 DNA sequence: TGTGCCAGTGGATCGGGACGGCCCTGGGGAAACACCATATATTTT. Its protein is CASGSGRPWGNTIYF.

This chain joins TRBV9 and TRBJ1-5; no clear D. Trimming took 0 bases from V and 6 from J, leaving 10 bases between them. The CDR3 covers 14 residues. CDR1 SGDLS and CDR2 YYNGEE come from the germline V gene. CDR3 protein: CASSVDGDGQPQHF. The CDR3, as DNA: TGTGCCAGCAGCGTAGACGGGGATGGTCAGCCCCAGCATTTT.

This clone was seen more than once but under ten times. CDR3 sequence reads: CASSLSSQPQHF. DNA of the CDR3: TGTGCCAGCAGCTTAAGTTCGCAGCCCCAGCATTTT. The rearrangement links TRBV7-8 to TRBJ1-5, with D unclear. Germline-derived CDR1 and CDR2 are SGHVS and FQNEAQ. Trimming pared 2 bases from V and 7 bases from J, leaving 6 bases between. The CDR3 covers 12 residues.

V usage is TRBV27 and J usage is TRBJ1-2, with a weak D call TRBD1 (5 bases). Trimming removed 4 bases from V and 6 bases from J, with 15 bases in between. Germline V gene lookup returns CDR1 MNHEY and CDR2 SMNVEV (reference sequence). CDR3 length: 14 residues. CDR3 sequence: CASSSLHSRDGYTF. CDR3 nucleotides: TGTGCCAGCAGTTCTCTTCACTCCAGGGATGGCTACACCTTC.

The CDR3: CASSITSGVYNYGYTF. The CDR3 DNA is TGTGCCAGCAGTATTACTTCAGGGGTTTATAACTATGGCTACACCTTC. V is TRBV2 and J is TRBJ1-2, with D perhaps TRBD1 (6 bases). The CDR3 is made up of 16 amino acids. The V gene lost 5 bases and the J gene lost 1 base, with 17 bases spanning the gap. Per the germline V gene, CDR1 is SNHLY and CDR2 is FYNNEI. The complete variable domain, with remaining parts taken from reference TRBV2 and TRBJ1-2, reads EPEVTQTPSHQVTQMGQEVILRCVPISNHLYFYWYRQILGQKVEFLVSFYNNEISEKSEIFDDQFSVERPDGSNFTLKIRSTKLEDSAMYFCASSITSGVYNYGYTFGSGTRLTVV.

The chain combines TRBV19 with TRBJ1-1; 9 bases line up with TRBD1. The CDR3 covers 14 residues. V was pared by 5 bases and J by 7 bases, with 8 bases of the junction left unmatched. Germline CDR1 LNHDA, CDR2 SQIVND (reference sequence). CDR3 DNA: TGTGCCAGTAGTTCAGACAGGGGGGCCATTGAAGCTTTCTTT. Its protein is CASSSDRGAIEAFF. Looking up the rest from reference TRBV19 and TRBJ1-1 gives the full variable domain: DGGITQSPKYLFRKEGQNVTLSCEQNLNHDAMYWYRQDPGQGLRLIYYSQIVNDFQKGDIAEGYSVSREKKESFPLTVTSAQKNPTAFYLCASSSDRGAIEAFFGQGTRLTVV.

V and J are TRBV6-5 and TRBJ2-2; maybe TRBD2 (7 bases). V dropped 2 bases and J dropped 1 base, with 8 bases sitting between them. The CDR3 runs 15 residues. Germline-derived CDR1 and CDR2 are MNHEY and SVGAGI. CDR3 nucleotide sequence: TGTGCCAGCAGTTACAGGGGGGGGAACACCGGGGAGCTGTTTTTT. It encodes CASSYRGGNTGELFF.

The chain is built from TRBV25-1 and TRBJ2-3; 10 bases are shared with TRBD1. Per germline, CDR1 MGHDK and CDR2 SYGVNS. The CDR3 extends over 16 amino acids. The V and J ends lost 3 bases and 4 bases, in that order; junction bases with no gene match: 7. CDR3 in DNA: TGTGCCAGCAGTGATCCAAGACAGGGGGCATCAGATACGCAGTATTTT. Translation gives CASSDPRQGASDTQYF.